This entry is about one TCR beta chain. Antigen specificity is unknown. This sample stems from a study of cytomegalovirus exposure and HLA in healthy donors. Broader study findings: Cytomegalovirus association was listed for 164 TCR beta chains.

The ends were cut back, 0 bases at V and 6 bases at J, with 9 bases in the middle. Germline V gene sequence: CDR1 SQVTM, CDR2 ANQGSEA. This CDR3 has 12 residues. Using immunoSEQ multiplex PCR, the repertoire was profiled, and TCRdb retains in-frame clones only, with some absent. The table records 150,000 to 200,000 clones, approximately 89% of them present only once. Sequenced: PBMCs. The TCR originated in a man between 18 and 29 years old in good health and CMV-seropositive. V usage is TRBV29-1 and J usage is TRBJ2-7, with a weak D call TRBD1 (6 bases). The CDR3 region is CSVEDRGSEQYF. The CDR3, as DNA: TGCAGCGTTGAAGACAGGGGATCCGAGCAGTACTTC.